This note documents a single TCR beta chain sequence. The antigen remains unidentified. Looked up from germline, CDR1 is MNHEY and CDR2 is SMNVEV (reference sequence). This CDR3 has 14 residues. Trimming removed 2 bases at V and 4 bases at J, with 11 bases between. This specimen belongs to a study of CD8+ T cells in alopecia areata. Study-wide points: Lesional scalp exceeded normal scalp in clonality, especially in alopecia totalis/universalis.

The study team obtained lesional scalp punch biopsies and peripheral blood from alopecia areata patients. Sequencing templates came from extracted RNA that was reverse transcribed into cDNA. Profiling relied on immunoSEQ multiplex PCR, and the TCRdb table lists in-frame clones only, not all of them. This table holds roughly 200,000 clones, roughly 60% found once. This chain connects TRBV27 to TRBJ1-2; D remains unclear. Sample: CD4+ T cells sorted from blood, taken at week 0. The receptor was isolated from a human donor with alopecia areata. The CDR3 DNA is TGTGCCAGCAGTTTAAGGCCGGGCGTCTATGGCTACACCTTC. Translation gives CASSLRPGVYGYTF.